The 28 T cell receptor beta chains presented below share a single source sample, sequenced in a study of OX40 agonist ivuxolimab in advanced cancers. Sequenced by immunoSEQ multiplex PCR; TCRdb stores in-frame clones only, minus some. The top ten hold about 1% of the sample, which has around 140,000 clones, less than 95% seen once. Sequenced material: CD4+ or CD8+ T cells sorted from blood, taken in a trial of the OX40 agonist ivuxolimab. All receptors derive from an adult with an advanced solid tumor such as melanoma, head and neck, liver or kidney cancer.

This clone was seen only a few times. The chain links TRBV21-1 to TRBJ2-5; the table's TRBD2 call for D was not verified on the DNA. TRBV21-1 is classified as a pseudogene. The CDR3 length is 16 residues. In nucleotides, the CDR3 is TGTGCCAGCAGCGGAATCCGGAGGGGAGGTCAAGAGACCCAGTACTTC. It is translated as CASSGIRRGGQETQYF.

In its sample, this clone was seen a few times. J is TRBJ2-5 and V is TRBV10-3; possibly TRBD1 or TRBD2 for D (6 bases each). Trimming stripped 3 bases from V and 1 base from J, with 9 bases between. Looked up from germline, CDR1 is ENHRY and CDR2 is SYGVKD. The CDR3 has 14 residues. The CDR3 DNA follows: TGTGCCATCAGTGAAGGGGGGCTCCAAGAGACCCAGTACTTC. This sequence encodes CAISEGGLQETQYF.

The V and J genes are TRBV28 and TRBJ1-2, with 7 bases matching TRBD1. The germline V gene has CDR1 MDHEN and CDR2 SYDVKM. This CDR3 has 15 amino acids. The junction had 10 bases not matched to a gene; V was cut back by 6 bases and J by 3 bases. CDR3 nucleotides: TGTGCCAGCAGCTCCCCCGGGACAGAGCACTATGGCTACACCTTC. Translating it yields CASSSPGTEHYGYTF.

A few counts support this clone. This chain links TRBV6-6 with TRBJ1-1; possible D gene TRBD1, 5 bases. The CDR3 totals 12 residues. Germline values: CDR1 MNHNY, CDR2 SVGAGI (reference sequence). V was clipped by 5 bases and J by 4 bases, with 8 bases between them. CDR3 amino acids: CASSGGGTEAFF. CDR3 DNA sequence: TGTGCCAGCAGTGGGGGGGGCACTGAAGCTTTCTTT.

This clone was observed a single time. The chain is built from TRBV10-1 and TRBJ2-3, with 15 positions matching TRBD2. Trimming removed 5 bases from V and 3 bases from J; junction bases left unmatched: 3. This CDR3 region has 16 residues. The germline CDR1 and CDR2 sequences are WNHNN and SYGVQD (reference sequence). The CDR3 bases are TGCGCCAGCAGTCCAGGACTAGCGGGAGGGACAGATACGCAGTATTTT. Protein sequence: CASSPGLAGGTDTQYF.

The rearrangement joins TRBV15 to TRBJ1-2; D might be TRBD1 (5 bases). The V gene lost 0 bases and the J gene lost 8 bases, with 25 bases spanning the gap. The CDR3 has 18 amino acids. Germline V gene sequence: CDR1 LNHNV, CDR2 YYDKDF (reference sequence). CDR3 nucleotide sequence: TGTGCCACCAGCAGAGATCTTGGGGCCGAGGGATATTTGGGGGGCTACACCTTC. Its translation: CATSRDLGAEGYLGGYTF.

This sequence joins TRBV6-6 and TRBJ1-1, with no clear D. This CDR3 has 13 residues. Trimming pared 3 bases from V and 7 bases from J, leaving 12 bases between. CDR1 and CDR2 (germline): MNHNY, SVGAGI (reference sequence). CDR3 in amino acids: CASSYSQQLEAFF. The CDR3, as DNA: TGTGCCAGCAGTTATTCGCAGCAACTTGAAGCTTTCTTT.

The chain couples TRBV5-1 to TRBJ2-1; 12 nucleotides line up with TRBD1. Germline CDR1 and CDR2: SGHRS and YFSETQ. The CDR3 is 17 amino acids. Germline trimming cut 2 bases from V and 5 bases from J; bases unmatched to any gene: 8. The CDR3 protein is CASSFTGTGGADNEQFF. CDR3 in DNA: TGCGCCAGCAGCTTTACCGGGACAGGGGGCGCCGACAATGAGCAGTTCTTC.

The rearrangement links TRBV10-1 to TRBJ1-6; no clear D. The ends were cut back, 2 bases at V and 7 bases at J, with 6 bases in the middle. Germline-derived CDR1 and CDR2 are WNHNN and SYGVQD (reference sequence). The CDR3 contains 13 residues. The CDR3 is CASSEPGNSPLHF. The CDR3 DNA reads TGCGCCAGCAGTGAGCCAGGCAATTCACCCCTCCACTTT.

This chain's CDR3 is CASSPRRDSSYEQYF. CDR3 nucleotide sequence: TGTGCCAGCAGTCCCCGCCGGGACAGCTCCTACGAGCAGTACTTC. The chain combines TRBV28 with TRBJ2-7; TRBD1 matches at 7 bases. The junction had 7 bases not matched to a gene; V was cut back by 5 bases and J by 0 bases. The germline CDR1 and CDR2 sequences are MDHEN and SYDVKM. The CDR3 consists of 15 residues.

This sequence joins TRBV5-5 and TRBJ1-5; weak D call: TRBD1 (6 bases). The V end was cut by 0 bases, the J end by 10 bases, with 23 bases between. This CDR3 has 17 amino acids. CDR1 is SGHKS, CDR2 YYEKEE, per germline (reference sequence). The CDR3 DNA is TGTGCCAGCAGCTTGGGCCCGACAGGACCTAAATTTCCTCCCCAGCATTTT. The encoded protein is CASSLGPTGPKFPPQHF.

The chain uses TRBV28 and TRBJ2-7; D might be TRBD2 (5 bases). The ends were cut back, 7 bases at V and 5 bases at J, with 12 bases in the middle. Germline assignment: CDR1 MDHEN and CDR2 SYDVKM. This CDR3 is 12 amino acids long. The CDR3 sequence is CASTWTPNEQYF. The CDR3 nucleotides are TGTGCCAGCACCTGGACTCCTAACGAGCAGTACTTC.

CDR3 sequence reads: CASSALGAGGNTIYF. The CDR3 DNA reads TGTGCCAGCAGCGCCTTGGGCGCGGGTGGAAACACCATATATTTT. The V gene is TRBV6-1, the J gene TRBJ1-3, with unresolved D. CDR3 length: 15 amino acids. The V and J ends lost 6 bases and 3 bases respectively, with 15 bases between them. CDR1 and CDR2 from the germline V gene are MNHNS and SASEGT.

CDR3 sequence reads: CASSLVGSGGLGVYEQYF. In nucleotides, the CDR3 is TGTGCCAGCAGCTTGGTGGGTTCCGGGGGCCTTGGGGTCTACGAGCAGTACTTC. The rearrangement links TRBV5-6 to TRBJ2-7, with D possibly being TRBD1 or TRBD2 (6 bases each). Trimming shortened V by 0 bases and J by 3 bases, and 22 bases separated the two germline ends. This CDR3 region has 18 residues. CDR1 and CDR2 (germline): SGHDT, YYEEEE. The entire variable domain, with the rest obtained from reference TRBV5-6 and TRBJ2-7, is as follows: DAGVTQSPTHLIKTRGQQVTLRCSPKSGHDTVSWYQQALGQGPQFIFQYYEEEERQRGNFPDRFSGHQFPNYSSELNVNALLLGDSALYLCASSLVGSGGLGVYEQYFGPGTRLTVT.

The V and J genes are TRBV13 and TRBJ2-2; 7 bases are shared with TRBD1. The CDR3 runs 15 residues. The J segment lost 3 bases and the V segment lost 0 bases, leaving 1 base of the junction unmatched. CDR1 is PRHDT, CDR2 FYEKMQ, per germline (reference sequence). CDR3 DNA: TGTGCCAGCAGCTTAGGCCAGGGGGACACCGGGGAGCTGTTTTTT. Translating gives CASSLGQGDTGELFF.

This chain links TRBV7-9 with TRBJ1-6; D is uncertain. Germline lookup yields CDR1 SEHNR and CDR2 FQNEAQ (reference sequence). The germline V and J ends were trimmed by 4 bases and 10 bases, with 8 bases remaining between them. This CDR3 is 12 amino acids long. CDR3 in DNA: TGTGCCAGCAGCTCCGTGGAGTCACCCCTCCACTTT. Protein: CASSSVESPLHF.

This clone was detected once. This chain uses TRBV5-1 with TRBJ1-2; D may be TRBD1 (6 bases). Trimming removed 3 bases from V and 0 bases from J, with 12 bases in between. The CDR3 runs to 15 residues. Germline CDR1 and CDR2: SGHRS and YFSETQ. The CDR3 sequence is CASSSGQGPNYGYTF. The CDR3 DNA reads TGCGCCAGCAGCTCAGGGCAGGGGCCTAACTATGGCTACACCTTC.

The V and J genes are TRBV10-3 and TRBJ2-7, with 9 bases aligning to TRBD1. Trimming at V came to 4 bases and at J to 0 bases, leaving 1 base not matched to a gene. Germline loops: CDR1 ENHRY, CDR2 SYGVKD. The CDR3 is made up of 14 amino acids. CDR3 region: CAISGQGGSYEQYF. The CDR3 DNA follows: TGTGCCATCAGTGGACAGGGGGGCTCCTACGAGCAGTACTTC.

To note about this clone: Other DNA sequences within the sample encode an identical CDR3. This chain uses TRBV2 with TRBJ2-5; no clear D gene. The germline V gene encodes CDR1 SNHLY and CDR2 FYNNEI. This CDR3 is built from 12 residues. Trimming removed 1 base at V and 4 bases at J, with 4 bases between. The CDR3 DNA sequence: TGTGCCAGCAGTGAAGGTCGAGAGACCCAGTACTTC. Translation gives CASSEGRETQYF.

The chain links TRBV10-3 to TRBJ1-3; no clear D. Germline lookup yields CDR1 ENHRY and CDR2 SYGVKD. This CDR3 is 13 amino acids long. V gave up 3 bases and J gave up 3 bases, with 6 bases separating them. In DNA, the CDR3 is TGTGCCATCAGTGACGGAGATGGAAACACCATATATTTT. This sequence encodes CAISDGDGNTIYF.

A single count supports this clone. The chain recombines TRBV7-8 with TRBJ1-6, with D perhaps TRBD1 (5 bases). V dropped 2 bases and J dropped 8 bases, with 10 bases sitting between them. CDR1 is SGHVS and CDR2 is FQNEAQ in the germline V gene. The CDR3 has 14 amino acids. The CDR3 here is CASSLFQGDSPLHF. CDR3 coding DNA: TGTGCCAGCAGCTTATTCCAGGGAGATTCACCCCTCCACTTT.

This chain uses TRBV28 with TRBJ1-5, with a tentative D call TRBD1 (5 bases). Looked up from germline, CDR1 is MDHEN and CDR2 is SYDVKM. Trimming left V 4 bases short and J 3 bases short, with 13 bases between. The CDR3 is made up of 15 amino acids. The CDR3 protein is CASSSPGPLNQPQHF. CDR3 coding DNA: TGTGCCAGCAGTTCACCGGGACCGCTCAATCAGCCCCAGCATTTT. Full variable domain (missing parts from reference TRBV28 and TRBJ1-5): DVKVTQSSRYLVKRTGEKVFLECVQDMDHENMFWYRQDPGLGLRLIYFSYDVKMKEKGDIPEGYSVSREKKERFSLILESASTNQTSMYLCASSSPGPLNQPQHFGDGTRLSIL.

The V call is TRBV27, the J call TRBJ1-1, with D perhaps matching TRBD1 (5 bases). CDR3 length: 15 residues. V was cut by 8 bases and J by 0 bases, with 16 bases left in between. CDR1 is MNHEY, CDR2 SMNVEV, per germline (reference sequence). CDR3 residues: CASGPQALMNTEAFF. CDR3 sequence (DNA): TGTGCCAGCGGTCCACAGGCCCTAATGAACACTGAAGCTTTCTTT.

This chain joins TRBV19 and TRBJ2-2, with D perhaps assigned TRBD1 or TRBD2 (5 bases each). From germline, CDR1 is LNHDA and CDR2 SQIVND (reference sequence). This CDR3 has 17 amino acids. Deletions cut 5 bases from V and 3 bases from J, with 19 bases between. The CDR3, as DNA: TGTGCCAGTAGTCCTAACCGGGGCGTAAGGGACACCGGGGAGCTGTTTTTT. Protein sequence: CASSPNRGVRDTGELFF. The variable domain in full, with the rest retrieved from reference TRBV19 and TRBJ2-2, is DGGITQSPKYLFRKEGQNVTLSCEQNLNHDAMYWYRQDPGQGLRLIYYSQIVNDFQKGDIAEGYSVSREKKESFPLTVTSAQKNPTAFYLCASSPNRGVRDTGELFFGEGSRLTVL.

The chain uses TRBV7-2 and TRBJ2-5; TRBD2 might be the D (5 bases). Near its end, the DNA agrees better with TRBJ2-7, so the J call may be wrong. CDR3 length: 12 amino acids. The germline CDR1 and CDR2 sequences are SGHTA and FQGNSA. CDR3 protein: CASSPGNYEQYF. In nucleotides, the CDR3 is TGTGCCAGCAGCCCGGGGAACTACGAGCAGTACTTC.

This clone appeared a few times. Germline and junction disagree at one end, which may indicate a read error. The genes are TRBV28 and TRBJ1-5, with no clear D. There are 13 residues in the CDR3. Germline V gene sequence: CDR1 MDHEN, CDR2 SYDVKM. For the CDR3, the DNA is TGTGCCGGCAGGAGGACTAGCAATCAGCCCCAGCATTTT. Translated: CAGRRTSNQPQHF.

This clone has only a few counts. The DNA for the CDR3 is TGTGCCAGCAGCCTTGTTTGGGGAGAAAAACTGTTTTTT. It is translated as CASSLVWGEKLFF. This chain links TRBV27 with TRBJ1-4, with unresolved D. V was trimmed by 6 bases and J by 8 bases, leaving 13 bases between them. The CDR3 spans 13 residues. Germline V lookup: CDR1 MNHEY, CDR2 SMNVEV (reference sequence). Using reference TRBV27 and TRBJ1-4 for the parts outside the CDR3, the full variable domain is EAQVTQNPRYLITVTGKKLTVTCSQNMNHEYMSWYRQDPGLGLRQIYYSMNVEVTDKGDVPEGYKVSRKEKRNFPLILESPSPNQTSLYFCASSLVWGEKLFFGSGTQLSVL.

This chain joins TRBV5-1 and TRBJ2-7, with 7 bases aligning to TRBD2. Unmatched junction bases numbered 11, after V lost 4 bases and J lost 4 bases. Germline-derived CDR1 and CDR2 are SGHRS and YFSETQ. The CDR3 has 15 residues. The CDR3 spells CASSQTLAEIYEQYF. Written as DNA, the CDR3 is TGCGCCAGCAGCCAGACCCTAGCGGAAATTTACGAGCAGTACTTC.